This TCR beta chain was profiled in a study of metastatic and nonmetastatic thyroid tumors. At the level of the study: From malignant and benign thyroid patients, repertoires in blood and in tumor or nodule tissue were compared.

The germline CDR1 and CDR2 sequences are SGHRS and YFSETQ. V was shortened by 4 bases and J by 4 bases, with 8 bases between the two germline ends. The CDR3 runs to 12 residues. Patients had received no treatment of any kind before thyroid surgery. This clone was seen a few times. TCRdb re-called clones via MiXCR from the PCR reads. The repertoire has tens of thousands of clones, 4% of them found once; the top ten carry roughly 9.8%. The chain combines TRBV5-1 with TRBJ2-5; D unclear. The sequenced sample was blood. This sequence was found in a female donor with papillary thyroid cancer or a benign thyroid nodule (not recorded which). Some clones in this sample may be carry-over from other donors' samples. CDR3 loop: CASSPLRETQYF. In DNA, the CDR3 is TGCGCCAGCAGCCCCCTTAGAGAGACCCAGTACTTC. Full variable domain (remainder filled in from reference TRBV5-1 and TRBJ2-5): KAGVTQTPRYLIKTRGQQVTLSCSPISGHRSVSWYQQTPGQGLQFLFEYFSETQRNKGNFPGRFSGRQFSNSRSEMNVSTLELGDSALYLCASSPLRETQYFGPGTRLLVL.